This entry is about one T cell receptor (beta chain). The antigen is undetermined. The germline CDR1 and CDR2 sequences are LGHDT and YNNKEL (reference sequence). The CDR3 is 16 residues long. Trimming at V came to 5 bases and at J to 4 bases, leaving 10 bases not matched to a gene. The record originates from a study of response to subunit inactivated influenza vaccine. Regarding the study as a whole: The authors suggested that few new T cells are recruited per seasonal influenza vaccination.

MiXCR, run by TCRdb on the RT-PCR reads, gives a single entry per CDR3 protein. Here the sample spans about 190,000 distinct CDR3 sequences, 13% to 15% being singletons. Sequences were derived from CD8+ T cells sorted from PBMCs, sampled 5 days after vaccination. V usage is TRBV3-1 and J usage is TRBJ1-4; 7 positions agree with TRBD1. The receptor was derived from a man aged 45 to 65 who received an inactivated influenza vaccine. CDR3 DNA sequence: TGTGCCAGCAGCTATATTGACAGGGCGGGTAATGAAAAACTGTTTTTT. It yields the protein CASSYIDRAGNEKLFF.